The next 28 T cell receptor beta chains were all read from a single sample in a study of control samples from healthy donors and cancer patients. This table comes from immunoSEQ multiplex PCR, and its TCRdb copy is limited to in-frame clones, with some not included. Among approximately 85,000 clones, about 89% were seen once, and the ten largest hold roughly 7.6%. The sequenced sample was blood. Receptor source: an older woman in good health.

This clone was found once. The chain couples TRBV18 to TRBJ2-7; no firm D call. This CDR3 comprises 14 residues. Trimming pared 3 bases from V and 6 bases from J, leaving 15 bases between. The germline V gene has CDR1 KGHSH and CDR2 LQKENI. The CDR3 DNA reads as TGTGCCAGCTCACCGTGGGCCCCGGGTGTCGAGCAGTACTTC. Its protein is CASSPWAPGVEQYF.

This sequence joins TRBV18 and TRBJ2-7; unclear D gene. From germline, CDR1 is KGHSH and CDR2 LQKENI. Trimming took 3 bases from V and 0 from J, leaving 6 bases between them. The CDR3 runs to 13 residues. As DNA, the CDR3 is TGTGCCAGCTCACCGCAGAGCTCCTACGAGCAGTACTTC. It encodes CASSPQSSYEQYF. Combining the CDR3 with reference TRBV18 and TRBJ2-7 gives the whole variable domain NAGVMQNPRHLVRRRGQEARLRCSPMKGHSHVYWYRQLPEEGLKFMVYLQKENIIDESGMPKERFSAEFPKEGPSILRIQQVVRGDSAAYFCASSPQSSYEQYFGPGTRLTVT.

J is TRBJ2-7 and V is TRBV5-5; D is possibly TRBD2 (5 bases). The V end was cut by 3 bases, the J end by 6 bases, with 16 bases between. Looked up from germline, CDR1 is SGHKS and CDR2 is YYEKEE (reference sequence). The CDR3 is made up of 14 amino acids. CDR3 DNA: TGTGCCAGCAGCTCCGGATGGGCGGGTCGCGAGCAGTACTTC. It codes for CASSSGWAGREQYF.

This CDR3 reads CASSVGQALPEAFF. In DNA, the CDR3 is TGCGCCAGCAGTGTAGGACAGGCCCTGCCTGAAGCTTTCTTT. The chain uses TRBV10-2 and TRBJ1-1; 7 nucleotides line up with TRBD1. The germline V gene has CDR1 WSHSY and CDR2 SAAADI. This CDR3 is 14 amino acids long. V gave up 4 bases and J gave up 6 bases; unmatched junction bases: 8.

The V call is TRBV27, the J call TRBJ1-5; perhaps TRBD1 as D (6 bases). The germline gives CDR1 MNHEY, CDR2 SMNVEV (reference sequence). There are 14 residues in the CDR3. V gave up 6 bases and J gave up 3 bases, with 12 bases separating them. The CDR3 reads CASRTGTTNQPQHF. The CDR3 nucleotides are TGTGCCAGCAGGACCGGGACAACCAATCAGCCCCAGCATTTT.

This chain connects TRBV14 to TRBJ2-3; 10 bases are a match to TRBD2. The CDR3 sequence is 17 residues long. Trimming removed 1 base from V and 6 bases from J; junction bases left unmatched: 10. The germline V gene has CDR1 SGHDN and CDR2 FVKESK. The CDR3 DNA follows: TGTGCCAGCAGCCAAGCGGTCCGGATAGCGGGAGGTGATACGCAGTATTTT. Protein sequence: CASSQAVRIAGGDTQYF.

V is TRBV7-9 and J is TRBJ2-7, with 8 bases fitting TRBD1. V shed 3 bases and J 2 bases; nucleotides not matched to a gene: 9. The CDR3 is 16 amino acids. Germline V gives CDR1 SEHNR, CDR2 FQNEAQ (reference sequence). CDR3 DNA: TGTGCCAGCAGCTTCGGCCGGGACAGGTCTACCTACGAGCAGTACTTC. Protein: CASSFGRDRSTYEQYF.

The chain employs TRBV25-1 and TRBJ2-2; no definite D call. This CDR3 contains 12 residues. Trimming stripped 1 base from V and 6 bases from J, with 3 bases between. Per germline, CDR1 MGHDK and CDR2 SYGVNS. The CDR3 nucleotides read TGTGCCAGCAGTGAATGGGCCGGGGAGCTGTTTTTT. Translation: CASSEWAGELFF. Variable domain in full (rest from reference TRBV25-1 and TRBJ2-2): EADIYQTPRYLVIGTGKKITLECSQTMGHDKMYWYQQDPGMELHLIHYSYGVNSTEKGDLSSESTVSRIRTEHFPLTLESARPSHTSQYLCASSEWAGELFFGEGSRLTVL.

V gene TRBV4-3 combines with J gene TRBJ2-2; perhaps D is TRBD1 or TRBD2 (5 bases each). The CDR3 totals 15 residues. The V gene's germline CDR1 is LGHNA and CDR2 YSLEER. Trimming cost V 4 bases and J 7 bases, with 16 bases left between them. The chain's CDR3 is CASSLDTRGVGELFF. The CDR3 bases are TGCGCCAGCAGCCTCGACACTAGAGGGGTCGGGGAGCTGTTTTTT.

This rearrangement joins TRBV20-1 to TRBJ1-1; possible D gene TRBD1, 6 bases. Germline V gene lookup returns CDR1 DFQATT and CDR2 SNEGSKA (reference sequence). CDR3 length: 14 amino acids. V lost 3 bases and J lost 3, with 14 bases in between. For the CDR3, the DNA is TGCAGTGCTAGTGGTGGGGGCTGGGACACTGAAGCTTTCTTT. Translating it yields CSASGGGWDTEAFF.

J is TRBJ2-3 and V is TRBV6-5; the D is unclear. Germline CDR1 is MNHEY and CDR2 is SVGAGI. The CDR3 contains 14 residues. The V end lost 8 bases, the J end lost 5 bases, and 17 bases lay between the germline ends. The DNA of the CDR3 is TGTGCCAGCGAGAGCGTGCCTTACGGAGATACGCAGTATTTT. It specifies CASESVPYGDTQYF.

Only one count was recorded for this clone. The chain recombines TRBV12-5 with TRBJ1-4, with TRBD1 as a possible D gene (5 bases). In germline, CDR1 is LGHNT, CDR2 FRNRAP. The V gene lost 3 bases and the J gene lost 5 bases, with 16 bases spanning the gap. The CDR3 runs to 16 residues. CDR3 DNA: TGTGCTAGTGGTTTCTCTATGGACACGCGAAATGAAAAACTGTTTTTT. Translating gives CASGFSMDTRNEKLFF.

This chain links TRBV2 with TRBJ2-5, with TRBD1 identical over 9 bases. J gave up 5 bases and V 5 bases, and 6 bases lay outside the gene matches. The germline V gene encodes CDR1 SNHLY and CDR2 FYNNEI. CDR3 length: 14 residues. CDR3 loop: CASSQQGARETQYF. The CDR3 DNA reads TGTGCCAGCAGTCAACAGGGGGCCAGGGAGACCCAGTACTTC.

The chain has TRBV11-2 and TRBJ1-1; D is uncertain. V was trimmed by 1 base and J by 10 bases, leaving 13 bases between them. The CDR3 contains 13 residues. Germline lookup yields CDR1 SGHAT and CDR2 FQNNGV. The CDR3 spells CASSLGSLRGAFF. The CDR3 DNA follows: TGTGCCAGCAGCTTAGGTAGCCTACGGGGAGCTTTCTTT.

The V call is TRBV21-1, the J call TRBJ2-4; TRBD2, the table's D call, lacks a check against the DNA. TRBV21-1 is labeled a pseudogene. CDR3 length equals 17 residues. The CDR3 reads CASSKAGTSGRGNIQYF. CDR3 sequence (DNA): TGTGCCAGCAGCAAAGCCGGGACTAGCGGTCGGGGGAACATTCAGTACTTC.

J is TRBJ1-6 and V is TRBV2; 11 nucleotides align to TRBD1. The CDR3 length is 15 residues. J was trimmed by 7 bases and V by 6 bases; bases with no gene match: 5. Germline V gene data show CDR1 as SNHLY and CDR2 as FYNNEI. The CDR3 DNA follows: TGTGCCAGCAGCCCCGGGACAGGGGGAAATTCACCCCTCCACTTT. It is translated as CASSPGTGGNSPLHF.

J is TRBJ1-1 and V is TRBV10-3; D gene uncertain. Trimming pared 10 bases from V and 1 base from J, leaving 16 bases between. This CDR3 is built from 14 residues. Per the germline V gene, CDR1 is ENHRY and CDR2 is SYGVKD. DNA for the CDR3: TGTGCCAGTGTAGACCGACTTCCGAACACTGAAGCTTTCTTT. It specifies CASVDRLPNTEAFF.

The chain combines TRBV5-5 with TRBJ1-2, with D tentatively TRBD1 (6 bases). CDR1 is SGHKS, CDR2 YYEKEE, per germline (reference sequence). V lost 6 bases, J lost 4 bases, and 19 bases lay in between. CDR3 length: 15 residues. The DNA for the CDR3 is TGTGCCAGCAAAAACAACAGGGTTATGAGCTATGGCTACACCTTC. This codes for CASKNNRVMSYGYTF.

Comments on this clone: Other DNA variants within this sample encode the same CDR3. The gene calls are TRBV7-9 and TRBJ2-2, with 9 bases that match TRBD2. V trimming: 3 bases; J trimming: 6 bases; junction bases outside the gene matches: 2. The CDR3 totals 14 residues. Looked up from germline, CDR1 is SEHNR and CDR2 is FQNEAQ (reference sequence). The DNA for the CDR3 is TGTGCCAGCAGCTTGGCGGGGGGGGCCGGGGAGCTGTTTTTT. It specifies CASSLAGGAGELFF.

The DNA of the CDR3 is TGTGCCAGCAGCCCAAGGGGAGCTAGCCGCCACGAGCAGTACTTC. Translated, it gives CASSPRGASRHEQYF. V and J are TRBV9 and TRBJ2-7; perhaps D is TRBD1 or TRBD2 (5 bases each). The CDR3 consists of 15 residues. CDR1 and CDR2 (germline): SGDLS, YYNGEE. Trimming removed 4 bases from V and 5 bases from J, with 19 bases in between.

The V and J genes are TRBV4-2 and TRBJ1-1, with D hard to call. In germline, CDR1 is LGHNA, CDR2 YNFKEQ. CDR3 length: 15 amino acids. V dropped 5 bases and J dropped 3 bases, with 16 bases sitting between them. CDR3 loop: CASSIRPGTYTEAFF. The CDR3 DNA is TGTGCCAGCAGCATCCGACCGGGAACGTACACTGAAGCTTTCTTT.

The CDR3 region has the DNA TGTGCCAGCAGACACGACAGGACCCTCTCCTACGAGCAGTACTTC. Translated: CASRHDRTLSYEQYF. V usage is TRBV2 and J usage is TRBJ2-7; D might be TRBD1 (6 bases). The CDR3 is 15 residues long. V lost 6 bases and J 0 bases, leaving 15 bases between the germline ends. Germline CDR1 is SNHLY and CDR2 is FYNNEI.

The chain links TRBV2 to TRBJ2-5, with TRBD1 as a possible D gene (6 bases). This CDR3 is built from 15 residues. Germline CDR1 SNHLY, CDR2 FYNNEI. With 2 bases removed from V and 0 bases from J, the gap between germline ends came to 10 bases. The CDR3 coding sequence is TGTGCCAGCAGTGAATCGCGGACAGACCAAGAGACCCAGTACTTC. It is translated as CASSESRTDQETQYF.

The chain links TRBV12-3 or TRBV12-4 to TRBJ2-2; tentatively, D is TRBD1 or TRBD2 (5 bases each). V lost 6 bases and J lost 9, with 14 bases in between. CDR3 length: 13 residues. The CDR3 nucleotides are TGTGCCAGCAGCCTGGGGGTTGGGCGGGAGCTGTTTTTT. As protein: CASSLGVGRELFF.

This clone has just one count. V usage is TRBV7-8 and J usage is TRBJ2-1; 11 bases map to TRBD2. This CDR3 region has 18 residues. Per the germline V gene, CDR1 is SGHVS and CDR2 is FQNEAQ. V dropped 2 bases and J dropped 3; count of bases not matched to a gene: 9. Here the CDR3 DNA reads TGTGCCAGCAGCTTACCCCGGAGACTAGCGGGATTCTACAATGAGCAGTTCTTC. Its translation: CASSLPRRLAGFYNEQFF.

The chain has TRBV11-3 and TRBJ1-2, with D uncertain. Looked up from germline, CDR1 is SGHNT and CDR2 is YENEEA. The V end lost 2 bases, the J end lost 4 bases, and 14 bases lay between the germline ends. The length of the CDR3 is 15 residues. The CDR3 DNA is TGTGCCAGCAGCTTATCAGCTGGAGAAGGCTATGGCTACACCTTC. It specifies CASSLSAGEGYGYTF. The variable domain in full, completed from reference TRBV11-3 and TRBJ1-2, reads EAGVVQSPRYKIIEKKQPVAFWCNPISGHNTLYWYLQNLGQGPELLIRYENEEAVDDSQLPKDRFSAERLKGVDSTLKIQPAELGDSAVYLCASSLSAGEGYGYTFGSGTRLTVV.

The chain is built from TRBV7-9 and TRBJ2-1, with 11 nucleotides matching TRBD2. J lost 9 bases, V lost 3 bases, and 10 bases had no gene match. This CDR3 contains 16 residues. CDR1 SEHNR and CDR2 FQNEAQ come from the germline V gene (reference sequence). The CDR3 DNA sequence: TGTGCCAGCAGCTTCGTCGCGGCTAGCGGGAGGAGTGAGCAGTTCTTC. Translated, it gives CASSFVAASGRSEQFF.

V is TRBV27 and J is TRBJ2-5, with D maybe TRBD2 (5 bases). The V gene's germline CDR1 is MNHEY and CDR2 SMNVEV (reference sequence). This CDR3 has 13 amino acids. Between the trimmed V and J ends, which lost 5 bases and 5 bases, there was a span of 12 bases. DNA for the CDR3: TGTGCCAGCAGTGGGGTAAGGAGGGAGACCCAGTACTTC. Protein sequence: CASSGVRRETQYF.